The 11 T cell receptor beta chains below were found in one sample sequenced in a study of cytomegalovirus exposure and HLA in healthy donors. 60 Vbeta and 13 Jbeta primers were used in PCR. The repertoire was sequenced with immunoSEQ multiplex PCR; TCRdb's copy has only in-frame clones and lacks some. The data show 200,000 to 250,000 clones, 80% to 85% seen once. The sample comprised PBMCs. Receptors originate from a woman aged 55-70 years in good health and CMV-seropositive.

The chain combines TRBV4-2 with TRBJ2-5; possible D gene TRBD2, 7 bases. This CDR3 comprises 13 residues. V was trimmed by 10 bases and J by 3 bases, leaving 15 bases between them. Germline assignment: CDR1 LGHNA and CDR2 YNFKEQ. This CDR3 is CATSRGGEETQYF. CDR3 DNA sequence: TGTGCCACGTCCAGAGGGGGGGAAGAGACCCAGTACTTC.

The V call is TRBV10-2, the J call TRBJ2-5; D unclear. Looked up from germline, CDR1 is WSHSY and CDR2 is SAAADI. The CDR3 has 13 amino acids. Trimming took off 6 bases at V and 5 bases at J, with 13 bases between the two ends. For the CDR3, the DNA is TGCGCCAGCAGGCATCCAGGTTTGGAGACCCAGTACTTC. Its translation: CASRHPGLETQYF.

V gene TRBV15 combines with J gene TRBJ2-1; 11 bases are shared with TRBD2. The CDR3 loop spans 15 amino acids. Germline trimming cut 3 bases from V and 8 bases from J; bases unmatched to any gene: 6. Germline V lookup: CDR1 LNHNV, CDR2 YYDKDF (reference sequence). The CDR3 nucleotides are TGTGCCACCAGCAGCACTAGCGGGAGTGTTGATGAGCAGTTCTTC. Its translation: CATSSTSGSVDEQFF.

The chain carries TRBV28 and TRBJ1-2, with D tentatively TRBD1 (6 bases). Per germline, CDR1 MDHEN and CDR2 SYDVKM. Trimming took off 7 bases at V and 6 bases at J, with 21 bases between the two ends. The CDR3 extends over 15 amino acids. CDR3 sequence reads: CASNLPHQQGDGYTF. The CDR3, as DNA: TGTGCCAGCAACCTCCCGCACCAACAGGGAGATGGCTACACCTTC.

This chain joins TRBV28 and TRBJ1-5, with a tentative D call TRBD1 (6 bases). The germline V gene encodes CDR1 MDHEN and CDR2 SYDVKM. V was clipped by 4 bases and J by 6 bases, with 16 bases between them. This CDR3 comprises 15 residues. CDR3 DNA: TGTGCCAGCAGTTCCCCGCCAGGGGTCGGTCAGCCCCAGCATTTT. Translation gives CASSSPPGVGQPQHF.

For this clone: At one end, the junction sequence differs from germline, possibly due to a read error. The chain is built from TRBV7-9 and TRBJ1-1; 8 bases line up with TRBD1. Germline CDR1 and CDR2: SEHNR and FQNEAQ (reference sequence). The CDR3 totals 16 residues. The DNA for the CDR3 is TGTTCCAGCAGCTTGTCCAGGGGGCTTTCGGTGACTGAAGCTTTCTTT. Protein product: CSSSLSRGLSVTEAFF.

The chain has TRBV6-5 and TRBJ2-7; 7 bases fit TRBD1. The ends lost 6 bases at V and 7 bases at J; junction bases unmatched: 9. CDR3 length: 13 residues. Germline assignment: CDR1 MNHEY and CDR2 SVGAGI. The CDR3 loop reads CASSWGTDREQYF. The CDR3 DNA reads as TGTGCCAGCAGCTGGGGGACGGACAGGGAGCAGTACTTC.

This sequence joins TRBV6-5 and TRBJ2-5, with TRBD1 matching over 9 bases. V trimming: 2 bases; J trimming: 5 bases; junction bases outside the gene matches: 6. This CDR3 has 15 amino acids. CDR1 and CDR2 (germline): MNHEY, SVGAGI. CDR3 DNA: TGTGCCAGCAGTTACAACCCGACAGGGGGGGAGACCCAGTACTTC. Translation gives CASSYNPTGGETQYF.

The rearrangement uses TRBV7-2 and TRBJ1-2; possibly TRBD1 for D (6 bases). V was cut by 6 bases and J by 2 bases, with 19 bases left in between. The CDR3 is 16 residues long. CDR1 is SGHTA, CDR2 FQGNSA, per germline. CDR3 DNA: TGTGCCAGCAGTCCGCGGGGGGGACACAAGAACTATGGCTACACCTTC. Its translation: CASSPRGGHKNYGYTF. Supplemented by reference TRBV7-2 and TRBJ1-2, the full variable domain reads GAGVSQSPSNKVTEKGKDVELRCDPISGHTALYWYRQSLGQGLEFLIYFQGNSAPDKSGLPSDRFSAERTGGSVSTLTIQRTQQEDSAVYLCASSPRGGHKNYGYTFGSGTRLTVV.

This clone was seen a single time. The chain has TRBV10-3 and TRBJ2-3; 7 nucleotides align to TRBD2. The CDR3 sequence is 14 residues long. CDR1 and CDR2 from the germline V gene are ENHRY and SYGVKD. With V trimmed by 2 bases and J by 4 bases, 3 bases remained unmatched. In DNA form, the CDR3 reads TGTGCCATCAGTGAGCCCGGGGGGTCAGATACGCAGTATTTT. Protein product: CAISEPGGSDTQYF.

This clone appeared a single time. The chain employs TRBV14 and TRBJ2-7, with 9 bases fitting TRBD2. The CDR3 length is 16 residues. V shed 4 bases, J shed 7 bases, and the junction held 14 bases outside the gene matches. Germline V gene data show CDR1 as SGHDN and CDR2 as FVKESK. The CDR3 DNA reads TGTGCCAGCAGCCTCCTTGGGACTAGCAGTCCTCGGGAGCAGTACTTC. The encoded protein is CASSLLGTSSPREQYF.